This TCR beta chain was identified during a study of T-cell reconstitution after alpha-beta-depleted transplantation in children. A few counts support this clonotype. Unique molecular identifiers were incorporated during preparation of the TCRbeta library. From the PCR reads, TCRdb called clonotypes with MiXCR, one entry per CDR3 protein. This table has fewer than 450,000 distinct CDR3 sequences, about 17% appearing once. The sequence came from a male patient between 2 and 10 years old who had a stem cell transplant for acute lymphoblastic leukemia, so the T cells may come from the graft donor. Here the sequenced sample was PBMCs, mostly from graft donor cells, taken 360 days after TCRalphabeta/CD19-depleted stem cell transplant.

CDR3: CASSPDRGWVGANVLTF. The CDR3 nucleotides are TGTGCCAGCAGCCCGGACAGGGGATGGGTTGGGGCCAACGTCCTGACTTTC. The genes are TRBV14 and TRBJ2-6; 9 bases match TRBD1. The V and J ends lost 4 bases and 3 bases, in that order; junction bases with no gene match: 7. Germline CDR1 is SGHDN and CDR2 is FVKESK. This CDR3 region has 17 residues.